The next 2 T cell receptor beta chains were all read from a single sample in a study of blood T cell repertoires in COVID-19. Profiled with immunoSEQ multiplex PCR; TCRdb holds only in-frame clones, not every one. The data hold some 150,000 clones, with approximately 91% observed a single time. Specimen: peripheral blood. Receptors originate from a woman between 65 and 79 years old with acute or convalescent COVID-19.

The gene calls are TRBV3-1 (or the pseudogene TRBV3-2) and TRBJ1-3; 7 positions agree with TRBD1. V shed 0 bases and J 0 bases; nucleotides not matched to a gene: 5. Per the germline V gene, CDR1 is LGHDT and CDR2 is YNNKEL (reference sequence). The CDR3 has 17 residues. CDR3 loop: CASSQEGGIYSGNTIYF. In nucleotides, the CDR3 is TGTGCCAGCAGCCAAGAAGGGGGCATATACTCTGGAAACACCATATATTTT.

The rearrangement uses TRBV19 and TRBJ2-1, with D perhaps matching TRBD1 (5 bases). Germline V CDR1 and CDR2: LNHDA, SQIVND (reference sequence). CDR3 size: 13 residues. Deletions cut 4 bases from V and 5 bases from J, with 9 bases between. The CDR3 nucleotides read TGTGCCAGTAGTAAGGGGCCTCACAATGAGCAGTTCTTC. It is translated as CASSKGPHNEQFF.